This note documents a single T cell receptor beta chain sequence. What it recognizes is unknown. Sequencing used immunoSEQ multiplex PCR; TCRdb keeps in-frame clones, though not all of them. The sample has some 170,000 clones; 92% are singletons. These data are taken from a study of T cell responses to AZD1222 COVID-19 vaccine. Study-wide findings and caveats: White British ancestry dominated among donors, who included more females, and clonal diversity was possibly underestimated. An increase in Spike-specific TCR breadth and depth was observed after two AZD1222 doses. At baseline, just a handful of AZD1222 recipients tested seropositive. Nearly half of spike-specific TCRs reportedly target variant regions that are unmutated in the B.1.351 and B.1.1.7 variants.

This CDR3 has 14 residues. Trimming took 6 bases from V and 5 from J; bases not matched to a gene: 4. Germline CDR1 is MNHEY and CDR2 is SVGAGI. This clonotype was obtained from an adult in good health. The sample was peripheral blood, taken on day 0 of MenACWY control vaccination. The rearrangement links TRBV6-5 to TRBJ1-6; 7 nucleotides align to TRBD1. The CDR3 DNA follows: TGTGCCAGCAGAATGGGACAGCATAATTCACCCCTCCACTTT. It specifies CASRMGQHNSPLHF.